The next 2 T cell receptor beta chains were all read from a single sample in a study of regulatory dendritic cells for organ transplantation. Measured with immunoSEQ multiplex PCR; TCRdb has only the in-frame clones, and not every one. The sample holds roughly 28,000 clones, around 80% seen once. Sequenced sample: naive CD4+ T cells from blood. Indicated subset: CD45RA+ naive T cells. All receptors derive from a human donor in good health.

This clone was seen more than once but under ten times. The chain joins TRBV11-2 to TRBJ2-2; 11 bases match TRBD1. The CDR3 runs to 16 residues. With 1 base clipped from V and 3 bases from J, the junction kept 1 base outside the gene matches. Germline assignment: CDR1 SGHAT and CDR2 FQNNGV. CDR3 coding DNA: TGTGCCAGCAGCTTAGGGACAGGGGGCTACACCGGGGAGCTGTTTTTT. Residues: CASSLGTGGYTGELFF.

CDR3: CASSLGAGAGGADTQYF. The CDR3 coding sequence is TGTGCCAGCAGCTTAGGGGCGGGGGCAGGGGGCGCAGATACGCAGTATTTT. V and J are TRBV7-9 and TRBJ2-3; the D gene is possibly TRBD1 (8 bases). Per the germline V gene, CDR1 is SEHNR and CDR2 is FQNEAQ (reference sequence). The CDR3 covers 17 residues. Trimming cost V 1 base and J 4 bases, with 18 bases left between them.